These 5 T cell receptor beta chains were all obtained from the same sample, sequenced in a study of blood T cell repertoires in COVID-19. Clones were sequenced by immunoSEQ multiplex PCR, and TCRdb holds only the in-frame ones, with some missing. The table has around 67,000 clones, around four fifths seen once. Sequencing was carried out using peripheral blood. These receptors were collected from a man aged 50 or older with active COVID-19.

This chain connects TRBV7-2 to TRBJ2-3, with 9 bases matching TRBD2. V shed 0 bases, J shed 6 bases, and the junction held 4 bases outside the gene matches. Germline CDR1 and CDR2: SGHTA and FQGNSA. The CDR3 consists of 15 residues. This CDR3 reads CASSLAGLASDTQYF. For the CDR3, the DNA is TGTGCCAGCAGCTTAGCGGGACTAGCATCCGATACGCAGTATTTT.

CDR3 coding DNA: TGTGCCAGCAGTGGGGGGACGGAGGGCACTGAAGCTTTCTTT. Its translation: CASSGGTEGTEAFF. The rearrangement joins TRBV2 to TRBJ1-1; a possible D gene is TRBD1 (5 bases). Trimming stripped 4 bases from V and 4 bases from J, with 13 bases between. The germline CDR1 and CDR2 sequences are SNHLY and FYNNEI. This CDR3 is built from 14 residues.

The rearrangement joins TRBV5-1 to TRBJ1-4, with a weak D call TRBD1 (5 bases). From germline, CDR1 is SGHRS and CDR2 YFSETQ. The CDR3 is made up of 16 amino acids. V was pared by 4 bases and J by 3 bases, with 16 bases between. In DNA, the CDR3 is TGCGCCAGCAGCGCCAATGTACGGGGGGCTAATGAAAAACTGTTTTTT. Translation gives CASSANVRGANEKLFF.

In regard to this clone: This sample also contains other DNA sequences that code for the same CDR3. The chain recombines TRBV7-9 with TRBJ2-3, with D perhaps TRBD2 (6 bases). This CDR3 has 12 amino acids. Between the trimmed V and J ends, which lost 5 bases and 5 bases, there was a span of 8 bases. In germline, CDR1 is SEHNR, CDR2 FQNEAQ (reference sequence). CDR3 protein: CASSRGGDTQYF. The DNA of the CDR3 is TGTGCCAGCAGCCGGGGAGGAGATACGCAGTATTTT.

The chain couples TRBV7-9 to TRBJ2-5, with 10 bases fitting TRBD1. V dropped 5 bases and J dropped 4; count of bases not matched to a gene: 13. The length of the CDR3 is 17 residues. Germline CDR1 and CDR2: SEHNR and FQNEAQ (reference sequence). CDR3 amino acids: CASSPETGGLRVETQYF. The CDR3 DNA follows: TGTGCCAGCAGCCCCGAGACAGGGGGCTTGCGCGTAGAGACCCAGTACTTC.